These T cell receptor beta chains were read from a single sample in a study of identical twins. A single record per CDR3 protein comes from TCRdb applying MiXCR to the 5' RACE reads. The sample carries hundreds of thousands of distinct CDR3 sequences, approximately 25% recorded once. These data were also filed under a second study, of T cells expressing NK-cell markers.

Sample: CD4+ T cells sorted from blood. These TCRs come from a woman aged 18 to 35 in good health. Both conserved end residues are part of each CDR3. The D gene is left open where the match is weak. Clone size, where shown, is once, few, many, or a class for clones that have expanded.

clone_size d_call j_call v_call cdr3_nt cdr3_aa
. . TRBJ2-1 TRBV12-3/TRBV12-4 TGTGCCAGCAGACTAGTGGCAAATGAGCAGTTCTTC CASRLVANEQFF
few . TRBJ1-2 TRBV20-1 TGCAGTGCTAGAGTGACCCACTATGGCTACACCTTC CSARVTHYGYTF
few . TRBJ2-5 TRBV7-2 TGTGCCAGCAGCTTTCCGGAGACAGTGGAGACCCAGTACTTC CASSFPETVETQYF
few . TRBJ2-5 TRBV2 TGTGCCAGCAGTGCCCCCGGCGTTTGGGAGACCCAGTACTTC CASSAPGVWETQYF
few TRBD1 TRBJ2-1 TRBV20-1 TGCAGTGCTCCTGACAGGGGGCGCACGAATGAGCAGTTCTTC CSAPDRGRTNEQFF
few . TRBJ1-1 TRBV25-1 TGTGCCAGCAGTGAATATCATAAGGGGGGAACTGAAGCTTTCTTT CASSEYHKGGTEAFF
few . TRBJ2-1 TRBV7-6 TGTGCCAGCAGCCCTGGAATAGGCGGAGTAAAGTACAATGAGCAGTTCTTC CASSPGIGGVKYNEQFF
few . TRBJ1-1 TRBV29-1 TGCAGCGTTGATCCACGCGTGGGGAGGGGGAACACTGAAGCTTTCTTT CSVDPRVGRGNTEAFF
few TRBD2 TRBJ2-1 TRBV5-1 TGCGCCAGCAGCTTGGACACCCTACTAGCGGGGTACTACAATGAGCAGTTCTTC CASSLDTLLAGYYNEQFF
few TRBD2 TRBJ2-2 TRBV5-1 TGCGCCAGCAGCCCGGGACTAGCGGGAGTCGGCACCGGGGAGCTGTTTTTT CASSPGLAGVGTGELFF
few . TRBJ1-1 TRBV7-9 TGTGCCAGCAGCTTAGAGGCCTACACTGAAGCTTTCTTT CASSLEAYTEAFF
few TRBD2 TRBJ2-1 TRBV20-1 TGCAGTGCTATAAGGGCCTCCGGGACTAGCGATGAGCAGTTCTTC CSAIRASGTSDEQFF
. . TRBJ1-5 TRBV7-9 TGTGCCAGCAGCCCTGGGGCCAATCAGCCCCAGCATTTT CASSPGANQPQHF
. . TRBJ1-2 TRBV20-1 TGCAGTGCTAGAGATCTTCCAAGAAACTATGGCTACACCTTC CSARDLPRNYGYTF
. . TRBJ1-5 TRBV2 TGTGCCAGCAGTTCACTCCGGGCCCAAAATCAGCCCCAGCATTTT CASSSLRAQNQPQHF
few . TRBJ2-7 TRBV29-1 TGCAGCGTTGAGAGGGACAACTACGAGCAGTACTTC CSVERDNYEQYF
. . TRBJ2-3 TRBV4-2 TGTGCCAGCAGCCAAGCCATCCAGCGAGATACGCAGTATTTT CASSQAIQRDTQYF
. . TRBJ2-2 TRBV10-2 TGCGCCAGCAGTGAGTCGAGAGTCGGGGAGCTGTTTTTT CASSESRVGELFF
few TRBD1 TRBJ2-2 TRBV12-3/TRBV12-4 TGTGCCAGCAGTTTAGCGCCGGGACAGGGGCTAGCCGGGGAGCTGTTTTTT CASSLAPGQGLAGELFF
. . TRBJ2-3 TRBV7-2 TGTGCCAGCAGCCCCGGATTCACAGATACGCAGTATTTT CASSPGFTDTQYF
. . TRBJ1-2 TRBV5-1 TGCGCCAGCACCCCTGGGGCTAACTATGGCTACACCTTC CASTPGANYGYTF
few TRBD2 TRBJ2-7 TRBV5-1 TGCGCCAGCAGCGGACTAGCGGGCCGTTACGAGCAGTACTTC CASSGLAGRYEQYF
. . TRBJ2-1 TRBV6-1 TGTGCCACTAGAGTCGGGGGGCCCCACAATGAGCAGTTCTTC CATRVGGPHNEQFF
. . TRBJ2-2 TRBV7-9 TGTGCCAGCAAAGGCGGGGCGAACACCGGGGAGCTGTTTTTT CASKGGANTGELFF
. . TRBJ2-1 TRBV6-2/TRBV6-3 TGTGCCAGCAGTTACTTGAGGGGGGGTCGCCATGAGCAGTTCTTC CASSYLRGGRHEQFF
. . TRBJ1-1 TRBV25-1 TGTGCCAGCAGTGAATTACAGGTGAACACTGAAGCTTTCTTT CASSELQVNTEAFF
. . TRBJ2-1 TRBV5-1 TGCGCCAGCAGCTCCCTAGGGGGGGGGTCGATCTACAATGAGCAGTTCTTC CASSSLGGGSIYNEQFF
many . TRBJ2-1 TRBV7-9 TGTGCCAGCAGCATCACCCGAGAGTGGGTCAATGAGCAGTTCTTC CASSITREWVNEQFF
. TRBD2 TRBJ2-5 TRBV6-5 TGTGCCAGCAGTTATCCTAGCGGGGGGCAGCAAGAGACCCAGTACTTC CASSYPSGGQQETQYF
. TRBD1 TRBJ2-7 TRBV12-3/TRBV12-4 TGTGCCAGCAGTTTGCAGGGGGCGGTAGAGCAGTACTTC CASSLQGAVEQYF
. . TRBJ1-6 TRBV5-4 TGTGCCAGCAGCGTCCCGGGACTGGAGAATTCACCCCTCCACTTT CASSVPGLENSPLHF
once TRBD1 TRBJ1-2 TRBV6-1 TGTGCCAGCAGTGATCTTCGACAGGGACTCTATGGCTACACCTTC CASSDLRQGLYGYTF
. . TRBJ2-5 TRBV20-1 TGCAGTGCTAGAGATGGGCAGGGCCAAGAGACCCAGTACTTC CSARDGQGQETQYF
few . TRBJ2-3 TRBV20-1 TGCAGTGCTAGTCGCCTGGGGATCACAGATACGCAGTATTTT CSASRLGITDTQYF
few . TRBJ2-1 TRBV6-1 TGTGCCAGCAGCCCACAGGGAAGCTCCTACAATGAGCAGTTCTTC CASSPQGSSYNEQFF
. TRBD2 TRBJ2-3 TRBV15 TGTGCCACCAAAGGTGGCGGGGGGGCCCCAGATACGCAGTATTTT CATKGGGGAPDTQYF
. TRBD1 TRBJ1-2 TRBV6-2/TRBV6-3 TGTGCCAGCAGGACAGGGAACTATGGCTACACCTTC CASRTGNYGYTF
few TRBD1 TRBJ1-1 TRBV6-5 TGTGCCAGCAGTTACTCGACAGGGGGAACTGAAGCTTTCTTT CASSYSTGGTEAFF
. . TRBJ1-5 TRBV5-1 TGCGCCAGCAGCTTGGACGAAGGGAGCAATCGGCCCCAGCATTTT CASSLDEGSNRPQHF
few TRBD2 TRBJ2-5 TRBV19 TGTGCCAGTAGTATAAGACTAGCGGGAGAGACCCAGTACTTC CASSIRLAGETQYF
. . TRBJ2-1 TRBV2 TGTGCCAGCAGTGAAGTCCTAGCGCGGTACAATGAGCAGTTCTTC CASSEVLARYNEQFF
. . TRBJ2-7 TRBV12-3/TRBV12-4 TGTGCCAGCAGTTCCCGACCGGGTGAGCAGTACTTC CASSSRPGEQYF
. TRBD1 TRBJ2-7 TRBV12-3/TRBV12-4 TGTGCCAGCAGTACTCAGGGGGTCGCGCACGAGCAGTACTTC CASSTQGVAHEQYF
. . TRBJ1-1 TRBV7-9 TGTGCCAGCGGCTCTATGAACACTGAAGCTTTCTTT CASGSMNTEAFF
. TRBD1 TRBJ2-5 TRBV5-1 TGCGCCAGCAGGGGACAGCCACAAGAGACCCAGTACTTC CASRGQPQETQYF
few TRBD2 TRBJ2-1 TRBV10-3 TGTGCCATCAGTGAGTCCTCGACTAGCGGGAATTTTGAGCAGTTCTTC CAISESSTSGNFEQFF
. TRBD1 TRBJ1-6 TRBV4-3 TGCGCCAGCAGCCAAGAGATTCCACAGGGGGATTCACCCCTCCACTTT CASSQEIPQGDSPLHF
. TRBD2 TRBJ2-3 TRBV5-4 TGTGCCAGCAGCTTGGCCTTGGTGGGAGGGGCCACAGATACGCAGTATTTT CASSLALVGGATDTQYF
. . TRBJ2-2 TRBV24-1 TGTGCCACCAGTGAGGATCGGGAGCTGTTTTTT CATSEDRELFF
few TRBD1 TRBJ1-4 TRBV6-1 TGTGCCAGCGGCGGACAGGGGACTAATGAAAAACTGTTTTTT CASGGQGTNEKLFF